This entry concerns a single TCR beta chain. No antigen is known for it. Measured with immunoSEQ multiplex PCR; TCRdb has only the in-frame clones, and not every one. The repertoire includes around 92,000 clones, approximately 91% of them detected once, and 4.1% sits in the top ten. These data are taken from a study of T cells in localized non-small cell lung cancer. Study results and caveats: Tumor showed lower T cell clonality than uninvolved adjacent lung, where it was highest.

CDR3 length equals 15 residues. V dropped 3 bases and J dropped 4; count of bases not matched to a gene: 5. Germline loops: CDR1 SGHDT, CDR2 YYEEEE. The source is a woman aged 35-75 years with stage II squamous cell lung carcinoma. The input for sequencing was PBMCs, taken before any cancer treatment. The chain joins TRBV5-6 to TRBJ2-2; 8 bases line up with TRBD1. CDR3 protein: CASSWDRLATGELFF. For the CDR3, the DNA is TGTGCCAGCAGCTGGGACAGGCTGGCCACCGGGGAGCTGTTTTTT.